These 20 T cell receptor beta chains share one sample of origin, sequenced in a study of cytomegalovirus exposure and HLA in healthy donors. In the PCR, 60 Vbeta and 13 Jbeta primers were used. Assay used: immunoSEQ multiplex PCR; TCRdb lists only in-frame clones, some missing. The top ten clones hold 2% to 2.5% of a sample with 150,000 to 200,000 clones, about 80% of them seen once. The sequenced sample was PBMCs. The receptors were sampled from a woman under 40 in good health and CMV-seronegative.

This chain uses TRBV10-1 with TRBJ2-7, with D uncertain. The CDR3 is made up of 15 amino acids. Trimming left V 0 bases short and J 2 bases short, with 11 bases between. CDR1 and CDR2 from the germline V gene are WNHNN and SYGVQD (reference sequence). CDR3 coding DNA: TGCGCCAGCAGTGAGTCTGCAGGTTCGACCTACGAGCAGTACTTC. Its protein product is CASSESAGSTYEQYF.

The CDR3 DNA sequence: TGTGCCAGCCAAACAGGGGAGGAAGAGACCCAGTACTTC. Protein: CASQTGEEETQYF. The chain couples TRBV7-3 to TRBJ2-5; weak D call: TRBD1 (7 bases). The CDR3 covers 13 residues. The germline V and J ends were trimmed by 8 bases and 3 bases, with 13 bases remaining between them. Per the germline V gene, CDR1 is SGHTA and CDR2 is FQGTGA.

This chain links TRBV4-2 with TRBJ1-2; D not certain. V lost 0 bases, J lost 4 bases, and 12 bases lay in between. The CDR3 consists of 15 residues. CDR1 and CDR2 (germline): LGHNA, YNFKEQ. The CDR3 sequence is CASSQDPEGGYGYTF. In DNA, the CDR3 is TGTGCCAGCAGCCAAGATCCTGAGGGAGGCTATGGCTACACCTTC.

This chain links TRBV6-5 with TRBJ2-2; tentative D call: TRBD2 (7 bases). The length of the CDR3 is 16 residues. Germline lookup yields CDR1 MNHEY and CDR2 SVGAGI. Deletions cut 2 bases from V and 5 bases from J, with 15 bases between. CDR3 residues: CASSYSGGAGTGELFF. The CDR3 DNA follows: TGTGCCAGCAGTTACAGTGGGGGGGCTGGAACCGGGGAGCTGTTTTTT.

This chain joins TRBV5-6 and TRBJ2-1; D is uncertain. The CDR3 is made up of 16 amino acids. From germline, CDR1 is SGHDT and CDR2 YYEEEE. Trimming left V 3 bases short and J 3 bases short, with 16 bases between. The CDR3 DNA follows: TGTGCCAGCAGCTCGGTCTGGCGGTCACTCTACAATGAGCAGTTCTTC. This encodes CASSSVWRSLYNEQFF.

The gene calls are TRBV28 and TRBJ1-5; perhaps TRBD1 as D (6 bases). Deletions cut 5 bases from V and 4 bases from J, with 15 bases between. Germline V gives CDR1 MDHEN, CDR2 SYDVKM. The CDR3 consists of 15 residues. CDR3 in DNA: TGTGCCAGCAGTCTCGGCAATCAGGGGAATCAGCCCCAGCATTTT. Residues: CASSLGNQGNQPQHF. The whole variable domain, filled in from reference TRBV28 and TRBJ1-5, reads DVKVTQSSRYLVKRTGEKVFLECVQDMDHENMFWYRQDPGLGLRLIYFSYDVKMKEKGDIPEGYSVSREKKERFSLILESASTNQTSMYLCASSLGNQGNQPQHFGDGTRLSIL.

J is TRBJ2-3 and V is TRBV7-6; 10 bases map to TRBD1. Unmatched junction bases numbered 1, after V lost 8 bases and J lost 2 bases. The length of the CDR3 is 13 residues. Germline V gene data show CDR1 as SGHVS and CDR2 as FNYEAQ. The CDR3 here is CASGTGATDTQYF. The CDR3 DNA is TGTGCCAGCGGGACAGGGGCCACAGATACGCAGTATTTT.

The chain combines TRBV29-1 with TRBJ1-5; D ambiguous. The CDR3 runs 12 residues. Germline V gene data show CDR1 as SQVTM and CDR2 as ANQGSEA. V was pared by 4 bases and J by 0 bases, with 4 bases between. CDR3 DNA: TGCAGCGTTGGGCTTAGCAATCAGCCCCAGCATTTT. This translates into CSVGLSNQPQHF.

The rearrangement uses TRBV21-1 and TRBJ1-2. TRBV21-1 counts as a pseudogene. CDR3 size: 13 residues. In DNA form, the CDR3 reads TGTGCCAGCCCAAAACGGCCCGTGGAGGGCTACACCTTC. Its translation is CASPKRPVEGYTF.

This chain links TRBV4-1 with TRBJ1-1; D may be TRBD1 (5 bases). Germline CDR1 reads MGHRA; CDR2 reads YSYEKL. The CDR3 is made up of 16 amino acids. The V end lost 0 bases, the J end lost 4 bases, and 15 bases lay between the germline ends. For the CDR3, the DNA is TGCGCCAGCAGCCAAGACCTAGGCAGGGACTTCACTGAAGCTTTCTTT. Translating it yields CASSQDLGRDFTEAFF.

This clone was detected once. CDR3 DNA: TGTGCCAGCAGCTTATTGGTCAGGGATACGCAGTATTTT. It specifies CASSLLVRDTQYF. The chain uses TRBV7-3 and TRBJ2-3; no reliable D call. CDR1 is SGHTA and CDR2 is FQGTGA in the germline V gene. V was cut by 2 bases and J by 6 bases, with 9 bases left in between. CDR3 length equals 13 residues.

This clone showed up just once. The V and J genes are TRBV19 and TRBJ1-5; 7 positions match TRBD1. The V segment lost 7 bases and the J segment 4 bases; nucleotides outside the gene matches: 4. This CDR3 comprises 13 residues. Germline V gene lookup returns CDR1 LNHDA and CDR2 SQIVND (reference sequence). The CDR3 protein is CASTKQGNQPQHF. CDR3 bases: TGTGCCAGTACCAAACAGGGGAATCAGCCCCAGCATTTT.

The table lists this clone with a few counts. The chain has TRBV4-1 and TRBJ1-2; 8 nucleotides align to TRBD1. Germline CDR1 reads MGHRA; CDR2 reads YSYEKL. The CDR3 runs 16 residues. After removal of 0 bases from V and 8 bases from J, the junction contained 11 bases not matched to a gene. Here the CDR3 DNA reads TGCGCCAGCAGCCAAGATCCCGACAGGGGAAGACGGGGCTACACCTTC. Protein sequence: CASSQDPDRGRRGYTF.

This clone was found a few times. The DNA of the CDR3 is TGTGCCAGTAGTGCTACAGGGGCGGATACGCAGTATTTT. This gives the protein CASSATGADTQYF. The chain employs TRBV19 and TRBJ2-3, with TRBD1 matching 7 bases. Germline trimming cut 5 bases from V and 6 bases from J; bases unmatched to any gene: 5. This CDR3 comprises 13 residues. Germline V gene sequence: CDR1 LNHDA, CDR2 SQIVND (reference sequence).

The chain is built from TRBV6-1 and TRBJ1-1; 7 nucleotides line up with TRBD1. CDR3 size: 13 residues. J was trimmed by 3 bases and V by 2 bases; bases with no gene match: 0. Germline V lookup: CDR1 MNHNS, CDR2 SASEGT. The CDR3 bases are TGTGCCAGCAGTGAAACAGGGGACACTGAAGCTTTCTTT. It is translated as CASSETGDTEAFF.

This clone was counted a few times. The rearrangement links TRBV11-2 to TRBJ1-2; TRBD1 aligns across 8 bases. V dropped 0 bases and J dropped 7; count of bases not matched to a gene: 10. The germline V gene has CDR1 SGHAT and CDR2 FQNNGV. The CDR3 is 16 residues long. CDR3 residues: CASSLDQAGGVRGYTF. DNA for the CDR3: TGTGCCAGCAGCTTAGATCAAGCAGGGGGCGTACGTGGCTACACCTTC.

The V gene is TRBV5-1, the J gene TRBJ2-5; TRBD1 aligns across 11 bases. The CDR3 spans 15 residues. CDR1 and CDR2 from the germline V gene are SGHRS and YFSETQ. With 4 bases clipped from V and 3 bases from J, the junction kept 5 bases outside the gene matches. CDR3 in DNA: TGCGCCAGCAGCACCTGGACAGGGGGCGAAGAGACCCAGTACTTC. Its translation is CASSTWTGGEETQYF.

The chain has TRBV2 and TRBJ1-2; maybe TRBD1 (5 bases). The germline gives CDR1 SNHLY, CDR2 FYNNEI. V was trimmed by 9 bases and J by 0 bases, leaving 11 bases between them. The CDR3 is made up of 13 amino acids. CDR3 amino acids: CASVSGTNYGYTF. The CDR3 DNA reads TGTGCCAGTGTTTCAGGGACTAACTATGGCTACACCTTC.

This chain joins TRBV10-1 and TRBJ1-4, with D possibly matching TRBD1 (6 bases). This CDR3 has 13 residues. V was trimmed by 4 bases and J by 4 bases, leaving 7 bases between them. Germline CDR1 and CDR2: WNHNN and SYGVQD (reference sequence). The CDR3: CASSGGGNEKLFF. CDR3 bases: TGCGCCAGCAGTGGAGGGGGTAATGAAAAACTGTTTTTT.

The chain couples TRBV9 to TRBJ2-7, with TRBD2 matching over 8 bases. Germline assignment: CDR1 SGDLS and CDR2 YYNGEE. V shed 1 base, J shed 2 bases, and the junction held 5 bases outside the gene matches. The CDR3 runs to 15 residues. CDR3 sequence reads: CASSVRAGATYEQYF. The CDR3 nucleotides are TGTGCCAGCAGCGTACGAGCGGGAGCTACCTACGAGCAGTACTTC.